The 20 T cell receptor beta chains presented below share a single source sample, sequenced in a study of spatial heterogeneity in lung cancer. TCRdb itself ran the 5' RACE reads through MiXCR, one entry per CDR3 protein. Counted here are roughly 17,000 distinct CDR3 sequences, roughly 10% occurring once; the ten biggest clones make up approximately 34%. The time point: blood at routine non-recurrence follow-up after resection. The sequenced sample was PBMCs, obtained at follow-up. These receptors were collected from a female donor with early-stage non-small cell lung cancer.

This clonotype was recorded at least ten times. The gene calls are TRBV12-3 or TRBV12-4 and TRBJ2-5; possible D gene TRBD2, 7 bases. V was cut by 6 bases and J by 1 base, with 15 bases left in between. The CDR3 runs 15 residues. CDR3 protein: CASRTLGGGQETQYF. CDR3 coding DNA: TGTGCCAGCAGAACCCTAGGGGGGGGCCAAGAGACCCAGTACTTC.

This sequence joins TRBV7-6 and TRBJ2-2, with a weak D call TRBD2 (7 bases). V gave up 6 bases and J gave up 1 base, with 15 bases separating them. The CDR3 is 16 residues long. The germline CDR1 and CDR2 sequences are SGHVS and FNYEAQ. The CDR3 nucleotides read TGTGCCAGCAGTCAGAGGGGGGGCGAGAACACCGGGGAGCTGTTTTTT. Translated: CASSQRGGENTGELFF.

This clonotype was observed many times. The chain recombines TRBV7-9 with TRBJ1-4, with D perhaps matching TRBD1 (6 bases). The CDR3 runs 15 residues. Per the germline V gene, CDR1 is SEHNR and CDR2 is FQNEAQ (reference sequence). Trimming stripped 1 base from V and 0 bases from J, with 6 bases between. The CDR3 reads CASSLGTATNEKLFF. DNA for the CDR3: TGTGCCAGCAGCTTAGGGACAGCAACTAATGAAAAACTGTTTTTT.

This clonotype has a count of ten or more. The chain employs TRBV6-2 or TRBV6-3 and TRBJ1-5; 7 bases agree with TRBD1. The germline V gene encodes CDR1 MNHEY and CDR2 SVGEGT. This CDR3 has 15 residues. Trimming removed 5 bases from V and 2 bases from J; junction bases left unmatched: 6. CDR3 in DNA: TGTGCCAGCAGTCTCAGGGGGAGCGGCAATCAGCCCCAGCATTTT. Translating it yields CASSLRGSGNQPQHF.

At least ten counts were recorded for this clonotype. The chain combines TRBV10-3 with TRBJ2-1, with 7 bases lining up with TRBD1. The length of the CDR3 is 16 residues. V shed 0 bases and J 4 bases; nucleotides not matched to a gene: 6. Germline V gives CDR1 ENHRY, CDR2 SYGVKD. The CDR3, as DNA: TGTGCCATCAGTGAGTCGGTCGGGACAGCATACAATGAGCAGTTCTTC. Residues: CAISESVGTAYNEQFF.

This clonotype has ten or more counts. The CDR3 region is CASRVGGGPGNTIYF. CDR3 in DNA: TGTGCCAGCAGAGTAGGTGGGGGGCCGGGAAACACCATATATTTT. J is TRBJ1-3 and V is TRBV7-2, with D perhaps TRBD1 (6 bases). Germline assignment: CDR1 SGHTA and CDR2 FQGNSA. The CDR3 runs 15 residues. V lost 6 bases, J lost 4 bases, and 16 bases lay in between.

This clonotype was detected a few times. The V gene is TRBV2, the J gene TRBJ1-5; D not resolved. The CDR3 runs to 13 residues. V dropped 6 bases and J dropped 5 bases, with 11 bases sitting between them. Germline V gives CDR1 SNHLY, CDR2 FYNNEI. The CDR3 reads CASRFEGYQPQHF. CDR3 bases: TGTGCCAGCAGGTTCGAAGGGTATCAGCCCCAGCATTTT.

This clonotype has only a few counts. The CDR3 ends on some other residue instead of the conserved phenylalanine or tryptophan, so this is likely a read error. The limits of the CDR3 on the DNA are not certain, so only TCRdb's listed CDR3 is given. CDR3 sequence reads: CSAPGTSGSVYP. The chain employs TRBV20-1 and TRBJ2-1; the DNA was not compared with TRBD2, the D call given in the table. The CDR3 sequence runs 12 residues, both termini included. CDR1 is DFQATT, CDR2 SNEGSKA, per germline (reference sequence).

This clonotype showed up many times. This chain links TRBV5-6 with TRBJ2-5; D call uncertain. V lost 4 bases, J lost 0 bases, and 13 bases lay in between. Per the germline V gene, CDR1 is SGHDT and CDR2 is YYEEEE. The CDR3 sequence is 15 residues long. The CDR3 protein is CASSPKDGHQETQYF. The CDR3 DNA sequence: TGTGCCAGCAGCCCGAAGGACGGCCACCAAGAGACCCAGTACTTC.

In this sample, this clonotype turned up many times. The genes are TRBV19 and TRBJ1-5; TRBD1 might be the D (5 bases). This CDR3 is built from 15 residues. The germline V and J ends were trimmed by 3 bases and 3 bases, with 12 bases remaining between them. Germline V lookup: CDR1 LNHDA, CDR2 SQIVND (reference sequence). The CDR3 loop reads CASSIQAGYNQPQHF. CDR3 nucleotides: TGTGCCAGTAGTATCCAAGCAGGGTACAATCAGCCCCAGCATTTT.

Only a few counts were recorded for this clonotype. The chain uses TRBV4-1 and TRBJ1-4, with unresolved D. The CDR3 has 15 amino acids. CDR1 MGHRA and CDR2 YSYEKL come from the germline V gene. Between the trimmed V and J ends, which lost 0 bases and 4 bases, there was a span of 9 bases. The CDR3 loop is CASSQEQSFNEKLFF. CDR3 DNA: TGCGCCAGCAGCCAAGAGCAGAGCTTTAATGAAAAACTGTTTTTT.

This clonotype was recorded many times. The chain combines TRBV7-3 with TRBJ2-2, with 7 bases that match TRBD2. The CDR3 consists of 14 residues. CDR1 and CDR2 (germline): SGHTA, FQGTGA. V dropped 5 bases and J dropped 4; count of bases not matched to a gene: 4. DNA of the CDR3: TGTGCCAGCAGCCCGGGAGGAAGCACCGGGGAGCTGTTTTTT. Amino acid sequence: CASSPGGSTGELFF. Variable domain in full (rest from reference TRBV7-3 and TRBJ2-2): GAGVSQTPSNKVTEKGKYVELRCDPISGHTALYWYRQSLGQGPEFLIYFQGTGAADDSGLPNDRFFAVRPEGSVSTLKIQRTERGDSAVYLCASSPGGSTGELFFGEGSRLTVL.

This clonotype occurred once. V and J are TRBV7-3 and TRBJ2-3; TRBD2 matches 12 bases. V shed 5 bases and J 10 bases; nucleotides not matched to a gene: 7. CDR1 and CDR2 (germline): SGHTA, FQGTGA. CDR3 length: 14 residues. CDR3 region: CASSPGLAGSAQYF. CDR3 coding DNA: TGTGCCAGCAGCCCCGGACTAGCGGGGTCTGCGCAGTATTTT. The whole variable domain, filled in from reference TRBV7-3 and TRBJ2-3, reads GAGVSQTPSNKVTEKGKYVELRCDPISGHTALYWYRQSLGQGPEFLIYFQGTGAADDSGLPNDRFFAVRPEGSVSTLKIQRTERGDSAVYLCASSPGLAGSAQYFGPGTRLTVL.

V gene TRBV6-5 combines with J gene TRBJ2-6; D remains unclear. The CDR3 is made up of 16 amino acids. The ends were cut back, 0 bases at V and 2 bases at J, with 8 bases in the middle. Germline V CDR1 and CDR2: MNHEY, SVGAGI. The CDR3 loop is CASSYSTVAGANVLTF. As DNA, the CDR3 is TGTGCCAGCAGTTACTCGACGGTCGCTGGGGCCAACGTCCTGACTTTC.

This clonotype was seen many times. The chain joins TRBV5-5 to TRBJ2-3; D gene unclear. Germline V gene sequence: CDR1 SGHKS, CDR2 YYEKEE (reference sequence). The CDR3 spans 16 residues. V gave up 0 bases and J gave up 3 bases, with 14 bases separating them. DNA of the CDR3: TGTGCCAGCAGCTTGGATGATAGGCAGTTGACAGATACGCAGTATTTT. Residues: CASSLDDRQLTDTQYF.

This clonotype was counted ten times or more. The chain uses TRBV7-2 and TRBJ1-2; D remains unclear. Germline V gives CDR1 SGHTA, CDR2 FQGNSA. This CDR3 spans 13 amino acids. The V gene lost 5 bases and the J gene lost 0 bases, with 7 bases spanning the gap. The CDR3, as DNA: TGTGCCAGCAGCCCCGACACTAACTATGGCTACACCTTC. Its translation: CASSPDTNYGYTF.

Turning to this clonotype: This could be a read error, since a much larger clone is one nucleotide away. The chain carries TRBV29-1 and TRBJ1-2; D is unresolved. Trimming removed 4 bases from V and 3 bases from J, with 9 bases in between. In germline, CDR1 is SQVTM, CDR2 ANQGSEA. This CDR3 has 12 amino acids. In DNA form, the CDR3 reads TGCAGCGTTGCCGGAGGCCACTATGGCTACACCTTC. It yields the protein CSVAGGHYGYTF.

This clonotype is labeled medium-sized (0.01 to 0.1%). The chain links TRBV10-3 to TRBJ1-5; D gene uncertain. CDR3 length equals 12 residues. V gave up 3 bases and J gave up 5 bases, with 5 bases separating them. Germline V lookup: CDR1 ENHRY, CDR2 SYGVKD. This CDR3 is CAISDPDQPQHF. As DNA, the CDR3 is TGTGCCATCAGTGACCCCGATCAGCCCCAGCATTTT.

This clonotype appeared many times. The rearrangement uses TRBV2 and TRBJ1-3, with D uncertain. The V gene's germline CDR1 is SNHLY and CDR2 FYNNEI. Trimming took 4 bases from V and 4 from J, leaving 8 bases between them. This CDR3 region has 13 residues. The CDR3 DNA reads as TGTGCCAGCAGTGTGGACGGAGGAAACACCATATATTTT. Its translation is CASSVDGGNTIYF. Using reference TRBV2 and TRBJ1-3 for the parts outside the CDR3, the full variable domain is EPEVTQTPSHQVTQMGQEVILRCVPISNHLYFYWYRQILGQKVEFLVSFYNNEISEKSEIFDDQFSVERPDGSNFTLKIRSTKLEDSAMYFCASSVDGGNTIYFGEGSWLTVV.

The sample holds a few counts of this clonotype. The chain couples TRBV4-1 to TRBJ2-2; D might be TRBD1 or TRBD2, each matching 5 bases. Germline V gene sequence: CDR1 MGHRA, CDR2 YSYEKL. The V gene lost 3 bases and the J gene lost 7 bases, with 12 bases spanning the gap. The CDR3 has 14 amino acids. The CDR3 coding sequence is TGCGCCAGCAGCCACCCTTCGGGGCACGGGGAGCTGTTTTTT. Protein sequence: CASSHPSGHGELFF.